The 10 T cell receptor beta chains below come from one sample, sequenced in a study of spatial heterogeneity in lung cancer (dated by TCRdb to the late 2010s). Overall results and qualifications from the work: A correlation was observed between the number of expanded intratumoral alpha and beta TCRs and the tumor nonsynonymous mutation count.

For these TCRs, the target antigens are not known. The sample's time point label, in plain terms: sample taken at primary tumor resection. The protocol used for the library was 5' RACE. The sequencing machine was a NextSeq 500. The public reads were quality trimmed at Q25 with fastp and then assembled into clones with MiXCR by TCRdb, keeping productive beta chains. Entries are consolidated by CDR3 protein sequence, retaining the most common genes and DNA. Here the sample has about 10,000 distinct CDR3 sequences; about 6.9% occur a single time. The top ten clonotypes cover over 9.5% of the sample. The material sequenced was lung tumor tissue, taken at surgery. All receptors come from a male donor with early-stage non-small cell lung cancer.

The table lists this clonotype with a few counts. The CDR3 here is CASSSGSINSPLHF. The CDR3, as DNA: TGTGCCAGCTCTTCCGGGTCCATTAATTCACCCCTCCACTTT. This sequence joins TRBV5-4 and TRBJ1-6; D is ambiguous. This CDR3 is built from 14 residues. V was cut by 7 bases and J by 6 bases, with 14 bases left in between. Germline V gene data show CDR1 as SGHNT and CDR2 as YYREEE (reference sequence).

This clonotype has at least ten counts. CDR3 protein: CSASPEGTRYEQYV. In DNA form, the CDR3 reads TGCAGTGCTAGCCCCGAAGGGACCCGCTACGAGCAGTACGTC. The V call is TRBV20-1, the J call TRBJ2-7; D is perhaps TRBD1 or TRBD2 (5 bases each). The V gene's germline CDR1 is DFQATT and CDR2 SNEGSKA (reference sequence). The germline V and J ends were trimmed by 3 bases and 3 bases, with 15 bases remaining between them. The CDR3 runs to 14 residues.

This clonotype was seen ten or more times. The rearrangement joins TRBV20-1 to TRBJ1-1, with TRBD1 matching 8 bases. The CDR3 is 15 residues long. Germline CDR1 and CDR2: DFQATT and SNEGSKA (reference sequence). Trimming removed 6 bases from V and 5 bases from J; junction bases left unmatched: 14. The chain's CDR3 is CSANPGQDQWTEAFF. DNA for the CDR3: TGCAGTGCGAACCCGGGACAGGACCAATGGACTGAAGCTTTCTTT.

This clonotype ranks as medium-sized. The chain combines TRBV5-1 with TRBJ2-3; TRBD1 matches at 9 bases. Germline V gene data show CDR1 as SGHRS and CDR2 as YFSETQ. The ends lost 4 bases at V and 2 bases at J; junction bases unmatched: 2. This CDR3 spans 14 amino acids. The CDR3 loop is CASSRDRATDTQYF. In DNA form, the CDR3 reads TGCGCCAGCAGCCGGGACAGGGCCACAGATACGCAGTATTTT.

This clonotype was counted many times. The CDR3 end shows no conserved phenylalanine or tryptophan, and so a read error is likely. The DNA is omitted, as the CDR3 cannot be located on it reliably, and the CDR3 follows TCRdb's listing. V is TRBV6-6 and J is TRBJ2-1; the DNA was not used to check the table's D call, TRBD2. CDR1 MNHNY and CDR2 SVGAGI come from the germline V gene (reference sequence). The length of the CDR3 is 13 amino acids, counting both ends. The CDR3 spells CASSQTPGLVYFG.

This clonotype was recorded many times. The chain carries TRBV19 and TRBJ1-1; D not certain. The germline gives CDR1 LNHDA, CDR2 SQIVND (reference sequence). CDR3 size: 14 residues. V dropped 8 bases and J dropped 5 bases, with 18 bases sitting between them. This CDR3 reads CASFKSHGGTEAFF. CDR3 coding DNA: TGTGCCAGTTTCAAGTCTCATGGAGGGACTGAAGCTTTCTTT.

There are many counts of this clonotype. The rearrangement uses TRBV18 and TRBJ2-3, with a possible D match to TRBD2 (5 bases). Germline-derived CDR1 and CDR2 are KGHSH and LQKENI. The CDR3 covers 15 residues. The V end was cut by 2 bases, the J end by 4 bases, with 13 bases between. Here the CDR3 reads CASSPTAGLSDTQYF. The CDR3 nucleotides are TGTGCCAGCTCACCAACGGCGGGCCTCTCAGATACGCAGTATTTT.

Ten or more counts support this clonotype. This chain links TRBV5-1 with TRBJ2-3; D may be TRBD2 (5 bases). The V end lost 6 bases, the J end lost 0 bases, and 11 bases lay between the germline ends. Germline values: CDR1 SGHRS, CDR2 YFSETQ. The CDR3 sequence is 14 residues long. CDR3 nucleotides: TGCGCCAGCAATGCAGCGGCTAGCACAGATACGCAGTATTTT. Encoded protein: CASNAAASTDTQYF.

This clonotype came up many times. In DNA, the CDR3 is TGTGCCAGCAGCTTAGAAGGGGGTGACCTCACTCGTACGCAGTATTTT. This encodes CASSLEGGDLTRTQYF. This chain connects TRBV7-8 to TRBJ2-3; the D gene is possibly TRBD1 (6 bases). Trimming took 1 base from V and 8 from J, leaving 19 bases between them. In germline, CDR1 is SGHVS, CDR2 FQNEAQ. The CDR3 spans 16 residues.

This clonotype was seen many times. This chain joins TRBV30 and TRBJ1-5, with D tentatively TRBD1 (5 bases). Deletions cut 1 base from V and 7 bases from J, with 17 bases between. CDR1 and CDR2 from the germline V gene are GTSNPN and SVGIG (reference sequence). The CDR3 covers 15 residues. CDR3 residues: CAWSAGLQGRQPQHF. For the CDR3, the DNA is TGTGCCTGGAGTGCGGGCCTCCAGGGTCGGCAGCCCCAGCATTTT.